A single sample is the source of the 5 T cell receptor beta chains below, sequenced in a study of T cells in tumors and immune-related adverse events. Libraries were prepared by immunoSEQ multiplex PCR; TCRdb keeps only in-frame clonotypes and omits some of them. The data contain about 24,000 clones, 85% to 95% of them singletons. Sequenced here: lymph node tissue, sampled from a patient treated with anti-PD-1 therapy. Receptors were obtained from a female donor with metastatic renal cell carcinoma.

The chain links TRBV6-1 to TRBJ1-3; D is ambiguous. CDR3 size: 13 residues. The ends were cut back, 4 bases at V and 0 bases at J, with 4 bases in the middle. Per germline, CDR1 MNHNS and CDR2 SASEGT. CDR3 protein: CASSVVSGNTIYF. DNA of the CDR3: TGTGCCAGCAGTGTGGTCTCTGGAAACACCATATATTTT.

This clone was counted only a few times. The chain employs TRBV10-3 and TRBJ2-3, with TRBD2 matching 8 bases. With 5 bases clipped from V and 1 base from J, the junction kept 5 bases outside the gene matches. The CDR3 spans 15 residues. Germline V lookup: CDR1 ENHRY, CDR2 SYGVKD. CDR3 residues: CAISYSGARTDTQYF. The CDR3 bases are TGTGCCATCAGTTATAGCGGGGCCCGCACAGATACGCAGTATTTT.

Comments on this clone: Other DNA sequences in this specimen translate into the identical CDR3. The rearrangement uses TRBV19 and TRBJ2-2; D is unclear. The CDR3 is made up of 13 amino acids. CDR1 is LNHDA and CDR2 is SQIVND in the germline V gene (reference sequence). V was clipped by 1 base and J by 1 base, with 1 base between them. The CDR3 bases are TGTGCCAGTAGTATAGGGAACACCGGGGAGCTGTTTTTT. Its translation is CASSIGNTGELFF.

The chain uses TRBV6-6 and TRBJ2-7; D remains unclear. CDR1 and CDR2 (germline): MNHNY, SVGAGI (reference sequence). The CDR3 totals 12 residues. Trimming left V 8 bases short and J 2 bases short, with 10 bases between. CDR3 protein: CASGAVPYEQYF. As DNA, the CDR3 is TGTGCCAGCGGCGCGGTCCCCTACGAGCAGTACTTC.

This clone was seen only once. The V gene is TRBV5-8, the J gene TRBJ2-1; D unclear. CDR3 length: 15 residues. CDR1 is SGHTS, CDR2 YDEGEE, per germline. V was shortened by 1 base and J by 4 bases, with 12 bases between the two germline ends. The CDR3 sequence is CASSLWSLGYNEQFF. CDR3 in DNA: TGTGCCAGCAGCTTGTGGTCATTGGGGTACAATGAGCAGTTCTTC.